Below are 27 T cell receptor beta chains sequenced from a single sample in a study of early T cells in non-severe SARS-CoV-2 infection. TCRdb reprocessed the 5' RACE reads with MiXCR, giving one entry per CDR3 protein. Of about 38,000 distinct CDR3 sequences in the sample, approximately 4.6% are singletons; the top ten hold roughly 17%. The sample was whole blood. The receptors shown here come from an adult who was a healthcare worker with PCR-confirmed SARS-CoV-2 infection or an uninfected control (not recorded which).

Ten or more counts support this clonotype. The J gene is TRBJ1-1, the V gene TRBV7-9; D is ambiguous. Germline-derived CDR1 and CDR2 are SEHNR and FQNEAQ (reference sequence). The length of the CDR3 is 14 residues. Trimming removed 5 bases at V and 2 bases at J, with 12 bases between. CDR3 DNA sequence: TGTGCCAGCAGCCTAGGCTCCTCAAACACTGAAGCTTTCTTT. Its protein product is CASSLGSSNTEAFF.

The V and J genes are TRBV12-3 or TRBV12-4 and TRBJ2-7, with TRBD2 matching 8 bases. The CDR3 covers 17 residues. V lost 3 bases to trimming and J lost 2 bases; unmatched junction nucleotides: 12. CDR3 in amino acids: CASSFGLGGGLAYEQYF. The CDR3 DNA is TGTGCCAGCAGTTTCGGACTAGGCGGGGGGTTGGCCTACGAGCAGTACTTC.

The sample holds many counts of this clonotype. The genes are TRBV27 and TRBJ2-7, with 12 bases identical to TRBD1. Germline V gene lookup returns CDR1 MNHEY and CDR2 SMNVEV (reference sequence). The CDR3 extends over 15 amino acids. Unmatched junction bases numbered 5, after V lost 4 bases and J lost 4 bases. The CDR3 spells CASSWGQGAIYEQYF. The CDR3 DNA is TGTGCCAGCAGTTGGGGACAGGGGGCTATTTACGAGCAGTACTTC.

The sample holds a few counts of this clonotype. This chain uses TRBV12-3 or TRBV12-4 with TRBJ2-7, with 9 bases lining up with TRBD1. Trimming at V came to 4 bases and at J to 5 bases, leaving 3 bases not matched to a gene. This CDR3 comprises 13 residues. CDR3 DNA: TGTGCCAGCAGTTCGGGACAGGGCCACGAGCAGTACTTC. Protein sequence: CASSSGQGHEQYF.

This clonotype was detected many times. The V gene is TRBV12-3 or TRBV12-4, the J gene TRBJ1-1, with D uncertain. Trimming removed 4 bases at V and 1 base at J, with 7 bases between. The CDR3 is made up of 13 amino acids. The CDR3 protein is CASSSAPNTEAFF. The DNA of the CDR3 is TGTGCCAGCAGTTCCGCTCCGAACACTGAAGCTTTCTTT.

Ten or more counts support this clonotype. CDR3 nucleotide sequence: TGTGCCAGTAGTACCCCCCGGGGGGTATACAATGAGCAGTTCTTC. It specifies CASSTPRGVYNEQFF. V and J are TRBV19 and TRBJ2-1, with TRBD2 matching 7 bases. The CDR3 loop spans 15 amino acids. Unmatched junction bases numbered 7, after V lost 4 bases and J lost 4 bases. CDR1 and CDR2 (germline): LNHDA, SQIVND (reference sequence).

The J gene is TRBJ2-7, the V gene TRBV12-3 or TRBV12-4, with unresolved D. Trimming stripped 5 bases from V and 1 base from J, with 18 bases between. CDR3 size: 16 residues. CDR3 sequence reads: CASSPDTGRMSYEQYF. The CDR3 nucleotides are TGTGCCAGCAGTCCTGACACCGGGCGCATGTCCTACGAGCAGTACTTC.

This clonotype was picked up many times. The chain carries TRBV6-6 and TRBJ1-1; D ambiguous. V was shortened by 4 bases and J by 7 bases, with 7 bases between the two germline ends. The CDR3 loop spans 11 amino acids. Germline V CDR1 and CDR2: MNHNY, SVGAGI (reference sequence). The DNA for the CDR3 is TGTGCCAGCAGTTCACCATTTGAAGCTTTCTTT. Its protein is CASSSPFEAFF.

This clonotype appeared many times. The rearrangement uses TRBV7-2 and TRBJ1-6; the D gene is possibly TRBD1 (5 bases). The CDR3 runs 16 residues. Germline V gene sequence: CDR1 SGHTA, CDR2 FQGNSA. Trimming pared 5 bases from V and 2 bases from J, leaving 13 bases between. CDR3 amino acids: CASSPRGVTYNSPLHF. DNA of the CDR3: TGTGCCAGCAGCCCTCGGGGGGTCACCTATAATTCACCCCTCCACTTT.

CDR3 sequence reads: CASSIMAEEQFF. The CDR3 DNA reads as TGTGCCAGTAGTATAATGGCGGAGGAGCAGTTCTTC. The V call is TRBV19, the J call TRBJ2-1; D ambiguous. V lost 2 bases and J lost 10, with 9 bases in between. The CDR3 runs 12 residues. Germline lookup yields CDR1 LNHDA and CDR2 SQIVND (reference sequence).

At least ten counts were recorded for this clonotype. The chain uses TRBV20-1 and TRBJ2-5; TRBD2 aligns across 11 bases. Germline CDR1 reads DFQATT; CDR2 reads SNEGSKA (reference sequence). The CDR3 contains 16 residues. Trimming removed 2 bases from V and 5 bases from J; junction bases left unmatched: 10. DNA for the CDR3: TGCAGTGCTAGACCCCTAATAGCGGGGGGGCAGGAGACCCAGTACTTC. Translation gives CSARPLIAGGQETQYF.

This clonotype was counted at least ten times. The chain links TRBV7-8 to TRBJ2-5, with D tentatively TRBD1 or TRBD2 (5 bases each). The length of the CDR3 is 14 residues. Deletions cut 3 bases from V and 1 base from J, with 9 bases between. Germline V gene data show CDR1 as SGHVS and CDR2 as FQNEAQ. DNA of the CDR3: TGTGCCAGCAGCTTGCCAGGGACCCAAGAGACCCAGTACTTC. Protein product: CASSLPGTQETQYF.

Ten or more counts support this clonotype. The chain combines TRBV7-2 with TRBJ2-3; D remains ambiguous. The CDR3 has 14 amino acids. Trimming stripped 5 bases from V and 0 bases from J, with 9 bases between. The V gene's germline CDR1 is SGHTA and CDR2 FQGNSA. CDR3 sequence (DNA): TGTGCCAGCAGCCCCCCTCGGAGCACAGATACGCAGTATTTT. Translated: CASSPPRSTDTQYF. The full variable domain, with the rest looked up from reference TRBV7-2 and TRBJ2-3, is GAGVSQSPSNKVTEKGKDVELRCDPISGHTALYWYRQSLGQGLEFLIYFQGNSAPDKSGLPSDRFSAERTGGSVSTLTIQRTQQEDSAVYLCASSPPRSTDTQYFGPGTRLTVL.

This clonotype showed up just a few times. The rearrangement links TRBV5-6 to TRBJ1-1, with 7 nucleotides matching TRBD1. Trimming took 0 bases from V and 4 from J; bases not matched to a gene: 6. The CDR3 sequence is 15 residues long. CDR1 and CDR2 (germline): SGHDT, YYEEEE. CDR3 sequence reads: CASSLAPGGRTEAFF. DNA for the CDR3: TGTGCCAGCAGCTTGGCCCCAGGGGGGCGCACTGAAGCTTTCTTT.

This clonotype was seen a handful of times. V usage is TRBV3-1 and J usage is TRBJ2-5, with 12 positions matching TRBD2. The length of the CDR3 is 16 residues. Germline values: CDR1 LGHDT, CDR2 YNNKEL (reference sequence). V trimming: 3 bases; J trimming: 0 bases; junction bases outside the gene matches: 2. The CDR3 spells CASSHRTSGDQETQYF. CDR3 nucleotide sequence: TGTGCCAGCAGCCACCGGACTAGCGGGGACCAAGAGACCCAGTACTTC.

There are many counts of this clonotype. The chain carries TRBV4-2 and TRBJ2-1; 8 positions agree with TRBD1. In germline, CDR1 is LGHNA, CDR2 YNFKEQ. CDR3 length: 16 residues. V trimming: 0 bases; J trimming: 6 bases; junction bases outside the gene matches: 7. CDR3 in amino acids: CASSQDLTGAFNEQFF. DNA for the CDR3: TGTGCCAGCAGCCAAGACTTGACAGGGGCCTTCAATGAGCAGTTCTTC.

This clonotype was found many times. The chain is built from TRBV20-1 and TRBJ1-2, with no clear D. In germline, CDR1 is DFQATT, CDR2 SNEGSKA (reference sequence). The CDR3 extends over 12 amino acids. V was cut by 3 bases and J by 1 base, with 6 bases left in between. In DNA form, the CDR3 reads TGCAGTGCTAGTCCACTTAACTATGGCTACACCTTC. It is translated as CSASPLNYGYTF.

There are many counts of this clonotype. The chain employs TRBV20-1 and TRBJ2-3, with 15 bases identical to TRBD2. The germline V gene encodes CDR1 DFQATT and CDR2 SNEGSKA (reference sequence). The CDR3 is made up of 21 amino acids. V dropped 3 bases and J dropped 0; count of bases not matched to a gene: 16. CDR3 in DNA: TGCAGTGCTAGTCCGGGACTAGCGGGGGGAAGCGTACTCTCTAGCACAGATACGCAGTATTTT. It encodes CSASPGLAGGSVLSSTDTQYF.

This clonotype was found many times. The genes are TRBV12-3 or TRBV12-4 and TRBJ1-2; TRBD1 matches 8 bases. There are 15 residues in the CDR3. V trimming: 3 bases; J trimming: 8 bases; junction bases outside the gene matches: 11. CDR3 residues: CASSFFRTGHEGYTF. The DNA of the CDR3 is TGTGCCAGCAGTTTTTTTAGGACAGGGCATGAGGGCTACACCTTC.

This clonotype has ten or more counts. This chain's CDR3 is CASSLLSGTDTQYF. In DNA form, the CDR3 reads TGTGCCAGCAGCTTATTGAGTGGGACAGATACGCAGTATTTT. J is TRBJ2-3 and V is TRBV7-3; D not resolved. V dropped 2 bases and J dropped 3 bases, with 9 bases sitting between them. Germline CDR1 reads SGHTA; CDR2 reads FQGTGA. The CDR3 length is 14 residues.

This clonotype was observed at least ten times. This chain joins TRBV20-1 and TRBJ2-6; the D is unclear. Per the germline V gene, CDR1 is DFQATT and CDR2 is SNEGSKA (reference sequence). CDR3 size: 16 residues. V was clipped by 6 bases and J by 0 bases, with 15 bases between them. CDR3 residues: CSAATRSGSGANVLTF. The DNA of the CDR3 is TGCAGTGCCGCAACCCGTTCGGGCTCTGGGGCCAACGTCCTGACTTTC.

In this sample, this clonotype turned up many times. The gene calls are TRBV30 and TRBJ1-2, with D uncertain. V was trimmed by 1 base and J by 8 bases, leaving 8 bases between them. The CDR3 sequence is 11 residues long. CDR1 is GTSNPN and CDR2 is SVGIG in the germline V gene (reference sequence). The CDR3 bases are TGTGCCTGGAGTGAAGGGCGGGGCTACACCTTC. Its protein is CAWSEGRGYTF.

This clonotype was seen repeatedly, ten times or more. This chain links TRBV3-1 with TRBJ2-1; no definite D call. This CDR3 spans 15 amino acids. V was clipped by 1 base and J by 10 bases, with 17 bases between them. Germline CDR1 is LGHDT and CDR2 is YNNKEL (reference sequence). In DNA, the CDR3 is TGTGCCAGCAGCCAAGGGGCGATTCCTTGGGGAGAGCAGTTCTTC. Encoded protein: CASSQGAIPWGEQFF.

This clonotype showed up just a few times. The gene calls are TRBV28 and TRBJ2-3, with 13 positions matching TRBD2. CDR1 and CDR2 (germline): MDHEN, SYDVKM. CDR3 length: 16 amino acids. V trimming: 5 bases; J trimming: 3 bases; junction bases outside the gene matches: 5. The CDR3 reads CASSAPGLAGTDTQYF. The CDR3 nucleotides are TGTGCCAGCAGTGCCCCGGGACTAGCGGGGACAGATACGCAGTATTTT.

This clonotype was counted between two and nine times. J is TRBJ1-5 and V is TRBV6-6; D gene unclear. The CDR3 has 14 residues. CDR1 and CDR2 (germline): MNHNY, SVGAGI (reference sequence). V lost 0 bases and J 11 bases, leaving 14 bases between the germline ends. The CDR3 protein is CASSYSRTEAAQHF. DNA of the CDR3: TGTGCCAGCAGTTACTCTAGGACGGAGGCGGCCCAGCATTTT.

At least ten counts were recorded for this clonotype. The V call is TRBV18, the J call TRBJ1-4; no definite D call. Germline V gene sequence: CDR1 KGHSH, CDR2 LQKENI. The CDR3 extends over 12 amino acids. V lost 0 bases, J lost 8 bases, and 4 bases lay in between. CDR3 sequence (DNA): TGTGCCAGCTCACCACCGGACGAAAAACTGTTTTTT. Its translation is CASSPPDEKLFF.

This clonotype appeared a few times. This sequence joins TRBV12-3 or TRBV12-4 and TRBJ1-4; tentatively, D is TRBD1 (5 bases). V was shortened by 5 bases and J by 4 bases, with 5 bases between the two germline ends. This CDR3 spans 12 amino acids. The CDR3 spells CASSRGNEKLFF. DNA for the CDR3: TGTGCCAGCAGTAGGGGTAATGAAAAACTGTTTTTT.